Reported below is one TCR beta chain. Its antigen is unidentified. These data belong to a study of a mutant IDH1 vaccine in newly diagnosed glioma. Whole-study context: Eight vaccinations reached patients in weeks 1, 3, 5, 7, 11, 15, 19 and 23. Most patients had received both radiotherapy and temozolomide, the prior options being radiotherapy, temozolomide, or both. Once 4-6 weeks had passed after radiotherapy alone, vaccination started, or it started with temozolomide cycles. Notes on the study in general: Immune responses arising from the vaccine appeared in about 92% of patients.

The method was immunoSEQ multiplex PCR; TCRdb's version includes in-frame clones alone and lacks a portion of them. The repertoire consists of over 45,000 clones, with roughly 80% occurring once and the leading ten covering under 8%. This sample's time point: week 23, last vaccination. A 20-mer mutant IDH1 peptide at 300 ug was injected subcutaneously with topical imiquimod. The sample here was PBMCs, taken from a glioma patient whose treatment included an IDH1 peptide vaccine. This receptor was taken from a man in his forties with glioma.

CDR3 sequence reads: CASSKDRGDTGELFF. The CDR3 region has the DNA TGTGCCAGCAGCAAGGACAGGGGGGACACCGGGGAGCTGTTTTTT. This chain connects TRBV5-4 to TRBJ2-2, with 10 nucleotides matching TRBD1. The V segment lost 4 bases and the J segment 3 bases; nucleotides outside the gene matches: 3. Germline assignment: CDR1 SGHNT and CDR2 YYREEE (reference sequence). This CDR3 spans 15 amino acids. Drawing the rest from reference TRBV5-4 and TRBJ2-2, the complete variable domain is ETGVTQSPTHLIKTRGQQVTLRCSSQSGHNTVSWYQQALGQGPQFIFQYYREEENGRGNFPPRFSGLQFPNYSSELNVNALELDDSALYLCASSKDRGDTGELFFGEGSRLTVL.